The clone carrying this T cell receptor beta chain turned up a few times. The record originates from a study of blood T cell repertoires in COVID-19. TCRdb's table, derived via immunoSEQ multiplex PCR, lists solely in-frame clones and lacks some. This repertoire shows about 220,000 clones, 65% to 85% found once; its top ten account for approximately 6.2%. Deletions cut 4 bases from V and 2 bases from J, with 10 bases between. This CDR3 comprises 14 residues. CDR1 KGHDR and CDR2 SFDVKD come from the germline V gene. Participants' own reports of clinical history determined their cohort assignment. Recovery among Cohort 3 donors was established by two negative PCRs, clearance, or symptom resolution.

The chain employs TRBV24-1 and TRBJ2-5; the D is unclear. The receptor comes from a woman aged 40 to 55 who had recovered from COVID-19. Source material: PBMCs or T cells enriched from blood (not recorded which). CDR3 coding DNA: TGTGCCACCAGTGACTCTGTCGGGCAAGAGACCCAGTACTTC. This translates into CATSDSVGQETQYF.